This record concerns one T cell receptor (beta chain) sequence. This receptor's antigen is unknown. Base qualities are not recorded, but no much larger clone differs from it by a single base. Deletion took 5 bases off V and 8 bases off J, with a span of 19 bases between the germline ends. CDR1 SEHNR and CDR2 FQNEAQ were looked up in the germline V gene (reference sequence). Taken from cysteine to phenylalanine, the CDR3 has 15 residues. Only CDR3 DNA remains: 45 bases, in frame from the first base. Donors were healthy HIV-negative adults with no recently reported acute infections or vaccinations. Every donor was a Caucasian adult living in Nashville, Tennessee, USA. Magnetic negative selection was used to enrich CD4+ T cells, after which naive cells were positively selected on CD45RA and the negative fraction became the memory subset. After blood collection by leukapheresis, PBMCs were isolated using Ficoll-Histopaque density gradient centrifugation and then cryopreserved in the vapor phase of liquid nitrogen. Purity and quantity of every magnetically sorted T cell population were checked by analytical flow cytometry. Genomic DNA was isolated from each sorted fraction and quantified by UV absorbance on a Nanodrop 2000c.

The data are from a study of shared clonotypes between healthy human individuals (TCRdb year 2020). Turning to the overall study: A couple of women and a few men aged 18 to 49 years were included in the cohort. For each donor, CD4 naive and CD4 memory were each run on three plates, CD8 naive on two plates, and CD8 memory on one plate. To estimate repertoire size and how much clonotype sharing occurs between individuals, the study deeply sequenced the blood TCR repertoires of 5 or 6 healthy adults. Libraries were prepared and TCR repertoires were sequenced by different laboratories using diverse techniques, in order to increase sequencing depth and limit assay-specific biases. Between about 0.8 and 8.9 billion PBMCs per donor were obtained by leukapheresis.

Broad study findings and their caveats: Sharing across four donors was observed for approximately 5% of naive CD4, under 4% of naive CD8, 2.3% of memory CD4, and about 0.38% of memory CD8 clonotypes. Only blood was sampled, and tissue TCR repertoires likely differ from those in blood. Because the study included only a small number of donors, the genetic and exposure-history diversity represented was limited. Higher generation probabilities were observed for clonotypes shared by all four sorted-subset donors than for non-shared clonotypes. Naive subsets generally had larger estimated clonotype richness than memory subsets. Pairwise subsampling led to the expectation that sequencing depth would affect the degree of clonotype sharing among donors. Rarefaction of sorted-subset datasets indicated incomplete sequencing despite the large sequencing depth.

Using the deep immunoSEQ assay, TCR CDR3 regions were amplified from genomic DNA by multiplex PCR. Extracted genomic DNA from each cell subset was distributed evenly across all wells of several immunoSEQ 96-well plates, and each plate was treated as a replicate. For sorted subsets, approximately 200 ng of genomic DNA, equivalent to 25,000 to 30,000 T cell genomes, went into each replicate PCR. Purified libraries were measured with a Qubit 3.0 fluorometer, size-checked on a Bioanalyzer 2100, and measured again with the KAPA Library Quantification kit. A separate single-read 150-cycle Illumina NextSeq 550 flow cell was used to sequence each immunoSEQ 96-well plate. In the authors' own workflow: Because only junctional sequences without quality scores were contained in the immunoSEQ output, filtering matching that applied to full-length reads could not be performed. To assign V/J genes and CDR3, sequences were annotated using PyIR, a Python wrapper for IgBLAST v1.9, with IMGT germline references. Any read was removed if the V/J assignment was weak (E-value above 1e-6), the CDR3 was missing, or the read contained stop codons, out-of-frame junctions, or ambiguous translated residues. V3J clonotypes were defined as sequences sharing the same inferred V gene, J gene, and CDR3 amino acid sequence. To compute the percentage overlap between repertoires, the number of shared unique clonotypes was divided by the size of the smaller repertoire. Richness of each repertoire was evaluated using RTK rarefaction, the Chao1 estimator, and Recon v2.1 estimates of unobserved clonotypes. OLGA was used to compute generation probabilities for all TCRbeta clonotypes that the gDNA method yielded from a few donors. TCRdb obtained this table from immuneACCESS and retained in-frame rearrangements with V and J assigned. These tables miss some clones; where compared with another copy, unresolved V genes account for less than half of the shortfall, and the remainder is unexplained. The D gene and trimming were derived from the DNA, and the V and J assignments and clone size from that table. A total of 2 million to 3 million clones appear in this sample, 80% to 95% of them only once. The ten largest clones represent about 0.39% of the sample.

Sequencing was carried out using naive CD4+ T cells from PBMCs. The cell subset or site label on this specimen signifies: CD45RA+ positively selected. The V gene is TRBV7-9 and the J gene is TRBJ2-1, with the D segment identity uncertain. This TCR was sampled from a man between 18 and 35 years old in good health. Some clones in this sample may be carry-over from other donors' samples. The CDR3 protein: CASSPKAGVVYEQFF. The nucleotide sequence is given as TGTGCCAGCAGCCCAAAGGCTGGGGTTGTATATGAGCAGTTCTTC.